A selection of T cell receptor beta chains follows, all from one sample in a study of blood T cell repertoires in COVID-19. TCRdb keeps only in-frame clones here, not all; method: immunoSEQ multiplex PCR. The sample contains about 70,000 clones, approximately 86% of which appear only once. Sequenced input: peripheral blood. The receptor source for this set is a human donor in a cohort sampled during active COVID-19. The CDR3 runs from the conserved cysteine through the conserved F or W. The order of the fields is D gene, J gene, V gene, clone size, CDR3 protein, CDR3 DNA. D genes are given only for firm matches. Clone size is given for some rows only: seen once, a few or many times, or a class if the clone is expanded.

D: .
J: TRBJ2-3
V: TRBV9
size: .
CDR3: CASSVELAAFDTQYF
DNA: TGTGCCAGCAGCGTAGAACTAGCCGCATTCGATACGCAGTATTTT

D: TRBD1
J: TRBJ1-5
V: TRBV27
size: .
CDR3: CASSSGQGGRNQPQHF
DNA: TGTGCCAGCAGTTCCGGACAGGGAGGACGCAATCAGCCCCAGCATTTT

D: .
J: TRBJ1-6
V: TRBV5-6
size: .
CDR3: CASSRQEYNSPLHF
DNA: TGTGCCAGCAGCCGACAGGAATATAATTCACCCCTCCACTTT

D: .
J: TRBJ1-6
V: TRBV6-6
size: .
CDR3: CASSTAYNSPLHF
DNA: TGTGCCAGCAGTACAGCTTATAATTCACCCCTCCACTTT

D: TRBD1
J: TRBJ2-1
V: TRBV30
size: .
CDR3: CAWSGTGYNEQFF
DNA: TGTGCCTGGAGTGGGACAGGCTACAATGAGCAGTTCTTC

D: TRBD1
J: TRBJ2-7
V: TRBV6-6
size: .
CDR3: CASRPGQGAYEQYF
DNA: TGTGCCAGCAGGCCGGGACAGGGGGCCTACGAGCAGTACTTC

D: TRBD2
J: TRBJ2-7
V: TRBV5-1
size: .
CDR3: CASSPTSTSGVQYF
DNA: TGCGCCAGCAGCCCCACTTCTACTAGCGGGGTGCAGTACTTC

D: TRBD2
J: TRBJ2-1
V: TRBV5-1
size: .
CDR3: CASMMDSSGGEQFF
DNA: TGCGCCAGCATGATGGACTCCAGCGGGGGTGAGCAGTTCTTC

D: .
J: TRBJ2-1
V: TRBV18
size: .
CDR3: CASSPVRAAYNEQFF
DNA: TGTGCCAGCTCACCAGTGAGGGCAGCTTACAATGAGCAGTTCTTC

D: TRBD1
J: TRBJ2-4
V: TRBV5-6
size: .
CDR3: CASSSIGGAEYF
DNA: TGTGCCAGCAGCTCGATAGGGGGCGCAGAGTACTTC

D: .
J: TRBJ2-7
V: TRBV28
size: .
CDR3: CASSLSRAGKYF
DNA: TGTGCCAGCAGTCTCAGTCGCGCAGGGAAGTACTTC

D: .
J: TRBJ2-2
V: TRBV7-2
size: .
CDR3: CASSLGRDTPRTGELFF
DNA: TGTGCCAGCAGCTTAGGCCGAGACACCCCACGGACCGGGGAGCTGTTTTTT

D: .
J: TRBJ2-5
V: TRBV28
size: .
CDR3: CASSLPRQAETQYF
DNA: TGTGCCAGCAGTTTACCCAGACAGGCAGAGACCCAGTACTTC

D: .
J: TRBJ2-3
V: TRBV10-2
size: .
CDR3: CASSDQGDTQYF
DNA: TGCGCCAGCAGTGACCAGGGAGATACGCAGTATTTT

D: .
J: TRBJ2-2
V: TRBV9
size: .
CDR3: CASSVGRGQGSRDTGELFF
DNA: TGTGCCAGCAGCGTAGGGCGGGGGCAGGGGAGTCGGGACACCGGGGAGCTGTTTTTT

D: .
J: TRBJ2-5
V: TRBV10-1
size: .
CDR3: CASSLRPTEKQETQYF
DNA: TGCGCCAGCAGTCTCCGCCCGACAGAAAAACAAGAGACCCAGTACTTC

D: .
J: TRBJ2-5
V: TRBV18
size: .
CDR3: CASSQDGVRETQYF
DNA: TGTGCCAGCTCACAGGACGGGGTGAGGGAGACCCAGTACTTC

D: TRBD2
J: TRBJ2-3
V: TRBV6-2/TRBV6-3
size: .
CDR3: CASSYAVAGGPRDTQYF
DNA: TGTGCCAGCAGTTACGCCGTAGCGGGGGGGCCGCGGGATACGCAGTATTTT

D: .
J: TRBJ2-2
V: TRBV7-2
size: once
CDR3: CASSLAGGVGYTGELFF
DNA: TGTGCCAGCAGCTTAGCCGGCGGGGTAGGGTACACCGGGGAGCTGTTTTTT

D: .
J: TRBJ2-3
V: TRBV27
size: .
CDR3: CASRKGTSTDTQYF
DNA: TGTGCCAGCAGAAAAGGGACTAGCACAGATACGCAGTATTTT

D: .
J: TRBJ2-2
V: TRBV9
size: .
CDR3: CASPKRGAPGTGELFF
DNA: TGTGCCAGCCCTAAGCGCGGGGCGCCGGGCACCGGGGAGCTGTTTTTT

D: .
J: TRBJ1-2
V: TRBV6-5
size: .
CDR3: CASSYGEGAVF
DNA: TGTGCCAGCAGTTACGGTGAGGGTGCGGTCTTC

D: TRBD1
J: TRBJ1-1
V: TRBV27
size: once
CDR3: CASTRDGQGATEAFF
DNA: TGTGCCAGCACCCGAGACGGGCAGGGGGCCACTGAAGCTTTCTTT

D: TRBD2
J: TRBJ2-1
V: TRBV5-1
size: .
CDR3: CASSASGAPYNEQFF
DNA: TGCGCCAGCAGCGCTAGCGGGGCCCCCTACAATGAGCAGTTCTTC

D: .
J: TRBJ1-1
V: TRBV15
size: .
CDR3: CATSRGTGTAAEAFF
DNA: TGTGCCACCAGCCGAGGAACAGGCACAGCCGCTGAAGCTTTCTTT

D: TRBD1
J: TRBJ2-1
V: TRBV7-9
size: .
CDR3: CASSARFRDRVGNEQFF
DNA: TGTGCCAGCAGCGCTCGCTTCCGGGACAGGGTCGGCAATGAGCAGTTCTTC

D: TRBD1
J: TRBJ2-7
V: TRBV7-6
size: few
CDR3: CASSSRGTGSSYEQYF
DNA: TGTGCCAGCAGCTCCCGGGGGACAGGGAGCTCCTACGAGCAGTACTTC

D: TRBD2
J: TRBJ2-2
V: TRBV27
size: many
CDR3: CASSQTSGGAGLFF
DNA: TGTGCCAGCAGTCAGACTAGCGGGGGGGCGGGGCTGTTTTTT

D: .
J: TRBJ1-2
V: TRBV11-2
size: .
CDR3: CASSLSRVGYTF
DNA: TGTGCCAGCAGCTTAAGCAGGGTCGGCTACACCTTC

D: .
J: TRBJ2-5
V: TRBV7-9
size: .
CDR3: CASSYVRPRGETQYF
DNA: TGTGCCAGCAGCTACGTGCGCCCTCGCGGGGAGACCCAGTACTTC

D: .
J: TRBJ2-3
V: TRBV7-6
size: .
CDR3: CASSLAENAGAYADTQYF
DNA: TGTGCCAGCAGCTTAGCGGAAAACGCGGGGGCTTATGCAGATACGCAGTATTTT

D: .
J: TRBJ1-5
V: TRBV7-8
size: .
CDR3: CASSLQGYPNQPQHF
DNA: TGTGCCAGCAGCTTACAGGGCTATCCTAATCAGCCCCAGCATTTT

D: .
J: TRBJ2-7
V: TRBV4-3
size: few
CDR3: CASSQETTYEQYF
DNA: TGCGCCAGCAGCCAAGAGACAACCTACGAGCAGTACTTC

D: TRBD2
J: TRBJ2-1
V: TRBV15
size: once
CDR3: CATSSRTSGGNEQFF
DNA: TGTGCCACCAGCTCCCGGACTAGCGGAGGGAATGAGCAGTTCTTC

D: TRBD2
J: TRBJ2-2
V: TRBV7-6
size: .
CDR3: CASSLVPLAGGAPQRTGELFF
DNA: TGTGCCAGCAGCTTAGTTCCCCTAGCGGGGGGCGCCCCCCAAAGGACCGGGGAGCTGTTTTTT

D: .
J: TRBJ1-4
V: TRBV6-5
size: once
CDR3: CASRSARGEKLFF
DNA: TGTGCCAGCAGGTCAGCCAGAGGTGAAAAACTGTTTTTT

D: .
J: TRBJ1-1
V: TRBV28
size: .
CDR3: CASSPPGRVNTEAFF
DNA: TGTGCCAGCAGTCCCCCTGGCCGGGTGAACACTGAAGCTTTCTTT

D: .
J: TRBJ2-3
V: TRBV19
size: .
CDR3: CASSIVPGDGTDTQYF
DNA: TGTGCCAGTAGTATTGTGCCAGGGGATGGGACAGATACGCAGTATTTT

D: .
J: TRBJ2-7
V: TRBV4-3
size: .
CDR3: CASSQDRSYEQYF
DNA: TGCGCCAGCAGCCAAGATCGGAGCTACGAGCAGTACTTC

D: TRBD1
J: TRBJ2-7
V: TRBV6-5
size: .
CDR3: CASSYDRGSNEQYF
DNA: TGTGCCAGCAGTTACGACAGGGGGTCGAACGAGCAGTACTTC

D: TRBD1
J: TRBJ2-7
V: TRBV5-1
size: .
CDR3: CASSLADRGYEQYF
DNA: TGCGCCAGCAGCTTGGCGGACAGGGGCTACGAGCAGTACTTC

D: .
J: TRBJ2-3
V: TRBV7-2
size: .
CDR3: CASSSPRPKTDTQYF
DNA: TGTGCCAGCAGCTCCCCGCGCCCGAAGACAGATACGCAGTATTTT

D: TRBD1
J: TRBJ2-3
V: TRBV7-2
size: .
CDR3: CASSAWWDRADTQYF
DNA: TGTGCCAGCAGCGCCTGGTGGGACAGGGCAGATACGCAGTATTTT

D: .
J: TRBJ1-4
V: TRBV5-6
size: .
CDR3: CASSLDRAEKLFF
DNA: TGTGCCAGCAGCTTGGACAGGGCTGAAAAACTGTTTTTT

D: TRBD1
J: TRBJ1-6
V: TRBV30
size: few
CDR3: CAWSADRVGSPLHF
DNA: TGTGCCTGGAGTGCGGACAGGGTCGGTTCACCCCTCCACTTT

D: .
J: TRBJ2-7
V: TRBV7-2
size: .
CDR3: CASSLRSGWYEQYF
DNA: TGTGCCAGCAGTCTCCGGTCCGGGTGGTACGAGCAGTACTTC

D: .
J: TRBJ2-3
V: TRBV29-1
size: .
CDR3: CSALPRTDTQYF
DNA: TGCAGCGCTCTACCCCGAACAGATACGCAGTATTTT

D: TRBD2
J: TRBJ2-3
V: TRBV13
size: .
CDR3: CASRERLAGGTDTQYF
DNA: TGTGCCAGCAGGGAGAGACTAGCGGGGGGCACAGATACGCAGTATTTT

D: TRBD2
J: TRBJ2-3
V: TRBV19
size: .
CDR3: CASSLTSGTDTQYF
DNA: TGTGCCAGTAGCCTGACTAGCGGCACAGATACGCAGTATTTT

D: .
J: TRBJ1-6
V: TRBV2
size: few
CDR3: CASSRLTGLNSPLHF
DNA: TGTGCCAGCAGTAGACTGACAGGCCTAAATTCACCCCTCCACTTT